A single sample gave rise to the 23 T cell receptor beta chains below, sequenced in a study of T cell responses to AZD1222 COVID-19 vaccine. The data were produced by immunoSEQ multiplex PCR, yet TCRdb's version contains in-frame clones alone and is incomplete. The sample has about 110,000 clones, about nine tenths seen once; the top ten hold 8% to 10%. Specimen: peripheral blood, collected 28 days after the second AZD1222 dose. These receptors all come from an adult who received the AZD1222 COVID-19 vaccine.

V gene TRBV19 combines with J gene TRBJ1-2, with TRBD1 identical over 10 bases. Germline CDR1 reads LNHDA; CDR2 reads SQIVND (reference sequence). The CDR3 is 16 amino acids. V was clipped by 4 bases and J by 4 bases; unmatched bases: 9. The CDR3 region has the DNA TGTGCCAGTAGTACCTCGCCGACAGGGGGCATCTATGGCTACACCTTC. It is translated as CASSTSPTGGIYGYTF.

This rearrangement joins TRBV5-4 to TRBJ2-5, with 9 bases fitting TRBD2. The CDR3 is 15 residues long. V lost 4 bases to trimming and J lost 5 bases; unmatched junction nucleotides: 9. From germline, CDR1 is SGHNT and CDR2 YYREEE (reference sequence). CDR3 bases: TGTGCCAGCAGCCCCCAGCGGGGGGCAGGGGAGACCCAGTACTTC. Amino acids: CASSPQRGAGETQYF.

V gene TRBV30 combines with J gene TRBJ1-2; TRBD1 matches at 9 bases. Germline-derived CDR1 and CDR2 are GTSNPN and SVGIG (reference sequence). The CDR3 has 16 residues. J lost 4 bases, V lost 2 bases, and 11 bases had no gene match. The CDR3 bases are TGTGCCTGGAGTCCCCGGGACAGGGCGAGAGTCTATGGCTACACCTTC. Amino acid sequence: CAWSPRDRARVYGYTF.

The chain recombines TRBV28 with TRBJ1-5; 8 bases line up with TRBD1. Germline trimming cut 5 bases from V and 3 bases from J; bases unmatched to any gene: 9. CDR1 is MDHEN, CDR2 SYDVKM, per germline. The CDR3 totals 16 residues. In DNA, the CDR3 is TGTGCCAGCAGTCGCCCAGGGGGCGCAGCCAATCAGCCCCAGCATTTT. Translated, it gives CASSRPGGAANQPQHF.

The chain is built from TRBV27 and TRBJ2-7; 8 bases are a match to TRBD1. CDR1 is MNHEY and CDR2 is SMNVEV in the germline V gene (reference sequence). Germline trimming cut 6 bases from V and 6 bases from J; bases unmatched to any gene: 7. The CDR3 is 13 residues long. The CDR3 bases are TGTGCCAGCAGCCAGGACAGGGTCGGCGAGCAGTACTTC. It encodes CASSQDRVGEQYF.

This sequence joins TRBV18 and TRBJ1-2; tentatively, D is TRBD1 (5 bases). The germline V and J ends were trimmed by 5 bases and 0 bases, with 7 bases remaining between them. This CDR3 is built from 13 residues. The germline V gene encodes CDR1 KGHSH and CDR2 LQKENI. CDR3 sequence (DNA): TGTGCCAGCTCAGACAGTTCTAACTATGGCTACACCTTC. Translated, it gives CASSDSSNYGYTF. Combining the CDR3 with reference TRBV18 and TRBJ1-2 gives the whole variable domain NAGVMQNPRHLVRRRGQEARLRCSPMKGHSHVYWYRQLPEEGLKFMVYLQKENIIDESGMPKERFSAEFPKEGPSILRIQQVVRGDSAAYFCASSDSSNYGYTFGSGTRLTVV.

This rearrangement joins TRBV2 to TRBJ1-5; 7 bases line up with TRBD1. This CDR3 is 14 amino acids long. Unmatched junction bases numbered 6, after V lost 7 bases and J lost 3 bases. CDR1 is SNHLY, CDR2 FYNNEI, per germline. The CDR3 protein is CASNEGAYNQPQHF. The CDR3 DNA follows: TGTGCCAGCAACGAGGGGGCGTACAATCAGCCCCAGCATTTT.

The chain is built from TRBV7-2 and TRBJ2-1; D is possibly TRBD2 (6 bases). Germline CDR1 is SGHTA and CDR2 is FQGNSA. This CDR3 has 14 residues. The V end lost 5 bases, the J end lost 8 bases, and 16 bases lay between the germline ends. CDR3 sequence reads: CASSAPGRSYEQFF. In DNA form, the CDR3 reads TGTGCCAGCAGCGCGCCCGGGAGAAGCTATGAGCAGTTCTTC. The whole variable domain, remainder taken from reference TRBV7-2 and TRBJ2-1, is GAGVSQSPSNKVTEKGKDVELRCDPISGHTALYWYRQSLGQGLEFLIYFQGNSAPDKSGLPSDRFSAERTGGSVSTLTIQRTQQEDSAVYLCASSAPGRSYEQFFGPGTRLTVL.

The V and J genes are TRBV3-1 (or the pseudogene TRBV3-2) and TRBJ2-5, with a tentative D call TRBD1 (6 bases). CDR1 is LGHDT and CDR2 is YNNKEL in the germline V gene (reference sequence). The CDR3 loop spans 14 amino acids. Trimming removed 6 bases at V and 2 bases at J, with 13 bases between. The CDR3 reads CASRAGTHQETQYF. The CDR3 nucleotides are TGTGCCAGCAGGGCCGGGACACATCAAGAGACCCAGTACTTC.

The chain couples TRBV19 to TRBJ2-7; tentatively, D is TRBD2 (5 bases). Germline assignment: CDR1 LNHDA and CDR2 SQIVND (reference sequence). The V end lost 3 bases, the J end lost 4 bases, and 10 bases lay between the germline ends. The CDR3 totals 13 residues. In DNA form, the CDR3 reads TGTGCCAGTAGTATTGCGAGGGATTACGAGCAGTACTTC. As protein: CASSIARDYEQYF.

This clone was seen once. The rearrangement links TRBV7-8 to TRBJ2-7, with 11 positions matching TRBD2. With 3 bases clipped from V and 3 bases from J, the junction kept 1 base outside the gene matches. From germline, CDR1 is SGHVS and CDR2 FQNEAQ. This CDR3 comprises 14 residues. Here the CDR3 reads CASSFGTSGYEQYF. Written as DNA, the CDR3 is TGTGCCAGCAGCTTCGGGACTAGCGGCTACGAGCAGTACTTC. The entire variable domain, with the rest obtained from reference TRBV7-8 and TRBJ2-7, is as follows: GAGVSQSPRYKVAKRGQDVALRCDPISGHVSLFWYQQALGQGPEFLTYFQNEAQLDKSGLPSDRFFAERPEGSVSTLKIQRTQQEDSAVYLCASSFGTSGYEQYFGPGTRLTVT.

The rearrangement links TRBV1 to TRBJ2-7; the table's D call, TRBD2, has no DNA check behind it. TRBV1 is shown as a pseudogene. The CDR3 has 18 amino acids. The CDR3 spells CTSSFWTSGSLFGYEQYF. The CDR3 bases are TGCACCAGCAGCTTTTGGACTAGCGGGAGCCTTTTTGGCTACGAGCAGTACTTC.

The chain combines TRBV5-6 with TRBJ2-2; 7 bases align to TRBD1. The CDR3 spans 14 residues. Trimming took 2 bases from V and 3 from J; bases not matched to a gene: 1. The V gene's germline CDR1 is SGHDT and CDR2 YYEEEE. CDR3 residues: CASSFDRDTGELFF. DNA for the CDR3: TGTGCCAGCAGCTTTGACAGGGACACCGGGGAGCTGTTTTTT.

The rearrangement links TRBV7-8 to TRBJ1-3; 8 bases align to TRBD1. This CDR3 has 15 residues. Trimming cost V 5 bases and J 1 base; bases outside gene matches: 4. Germline V lookup: CDR1 SGHVS, CDR2 FQNEAQ. This CDR3 is CASSQWTGSGNTIYF. DNA of the CDR3: TGTGCCAGCAGCCAATGGACAGGGTCTGGAAACACCATATATTTT.

V is TRBV13 and J is TRBJ1-4; D ambiguous. The V end was cut by 3 bases, the J end by 5 bases, with 7 bases between. This CDR3 region has 13 residues. Germline V gene sequence: CDR1 PRHDT, CDR2 FYEKMQ (reference sequence). The CDR3 here is CASSFYWNEKLFF. As DNA, the CDR3 is TGTGCCAGCAGCTTTTACTGGAATGAAAAACTGTTTTTT.

The chain has TRBV30 and TRBJ1-6; 8 nucleotides line up with TRBD1. The CDR3 loop spans 13 amino acids. The V and J ends lost 5 bases and 6 bases, in that order; junction bases with no gene match: 3. Germline V CDR1 and CDR2: GTSNPN, SVGIG (reference sequence). CDR3 in amino acids: CAWEGQANSPLHF. CDR3 nucleotide sequence: TGTGCCTGGGAGGGACAGGCTAATTCACCCCTCCACTTT.

The V call is TRBV7-2, the J call TRBJ2-1, with 7 bases that match TRBD1. The germline V gene encodes CDR1 SGHTA and CDR2 FQGNSA. Trimming took 1 base from V and 9 from J; bases not matched to a gene: 6. CDR3 length: 14 residues. The CDR3 sequence is CASSLDRGVSEQFF. CDR3 nucleotide sequence: TGTGCCAGCAGCTTAGACAGGGGCGTCAGTGAGCAGTTCTTC.

The rearrangement uses TRBV4-3 and TRBJ1-2; 7 positions agree with TRBD1. Germline V gene sequence: CDR1 LGHNA, CDR2 YSLEER. V lost 3 bases and J lost 3; bases outside the gene matches: 13. The CDR3 is made up of 17 amino acids. The CDR3 DNA is TGCGCCAGCAGCCATGGGGCAGGGGGAAAGGAGGACTATGGCTACACCTTC. Translated, it gives CASSHGAGGKEDYGYTF.

The chain carries TRBV19 and TRBJ2-7; TRBD2 matches 10 bases. CDR3 length: 16 amino acids. Germline CDR1 is LNHDA and CDR2 is SQIVND (reference sequence). The V gene end was trimmed by 4 bases and the J gene end by 2 bases; junction bases not matched to a gene: 8. CDR3 sequence reads: CASSTWGSGGAYEQYF. The CDR3 bases are TGTGCCAGTAGTACTTGGGGAAGCGGGGGGGCCTACGAGCAGTACTTC.

V and J are TRBV5-1 and TRBJ2-2; the match to TRBD2 covers 7 bases. The CDR3 extends over 16 amino acids. Trimming took 1 base from V and 2 from J; bases not matched to a gene: 5. Germline V CDR1 and CDR2: SGHRS, YFSETQ. The CDR3 coding sequence is TGCGCCAGCAGCTTGCCTAGCGGAGTTAACACCGGGGAGCTGTTTTTT. As protein: CASSLPSGVNTGELFF.

V usage is TRBV3-1 (or the pseudogene TRBV3-2) and J usage is TRBJ2-3; TRBD1 or TRBD2 may be the D gene (6 bases each). Per germline, CDR1 LGHDT and CDR2 YNNKEL (reference sequence). The CDR3 has 16 residues. V lost 4 bases, J lost 2 bases, and 16 bases lay in between. In DNA, the CDR3 is TGTGCCAGCAGCCCGAGGGGGGCCCCGTCCACAGATACGCAGTATTTT. Protein sequence: CASSPRGAPSTDTQYF.

CDR3 protein: CASSPRPIQNNPTEAFF. The CDR3 nucleotides read TGTGCCAGCTCACCACGGCCAATTCAGAACAATCCCACTGAAGCTTTCTTT. This sequence joins TRBV18 and TRBJ1-1; the D is unclear. Germline V gives CDR1 KGHSH, CDR2 LQKENI. The CDR3 totals 17 residues. V lost 1 base, J lost 4 bases, and 19 bases lay in between. The full variable domain, with the rest looked up from reference TRBV18 and TRBJ1-1, is NAGVMQNPRHLVRRRGQEARLRCSPMKGHSHVYWYRQLPEEGLKFMVYLQKENIIDESGMPKERFSAEFPKEGPSILRIQQVVRGDSAAYFCASSPRPIQNNPTEAFFGQGTRLTVV.

The chain has TRBV5-1 and TRBJ2-3; D possibly uses TRBD1 or TRBD2 (5 bases each). Germline V lookup: CDR1 SGHRS, CDR2 YFSETQ. V gave up 4 bases and J gave up 2 bases, with 14 bases separating them. CDR3 length: 15 residues. The CDR3 coding sequence is TGCGCCAGCAGCGGGGCGCCGGGGCCCACAGATACGCAGTATTTT. It is translated as CASSGAPGPTDTQYF.